Listed below are T cell receptor beta chains from one sample, sequenced in a study of T cell repertoires in cytomegalovirus infection. TCRdb redid the calling of the reads with MiXCR, one entry per CDR3 protein. The sample contains some 220,000 distinct CDR3 sequences, 9% to 15% of which appear only once. Sequencing was carried out using PBMCs. Receptors originate from a human donor in good health (CMV status not recorded). Some clones in this sample may be carry-over from other donors' samples. The CDR3 runs from the conserved cysteine through the conserved F or W. Fields, in order: CDR3 length, clone size, J gene, D gene, V gene, CDR3 protein, CDR3 DNA. A D gene is named only where the DNA matches it firmly. Some rows have no size entry. The others give once, few or many, or a class for an expanded clone.

cdr3_length: 15
clone_size: few
j_call: TRBJ1-2
d_call: TRBD1
v_call: TRBV5-6
cdr3_aa: CASSFGTGLDYGYTF
cdr3_nt: TGTGCCAGCAGCTTTGGGACAGGGCTGGACTATGGCTACACCTTC

cdr3_length: 14
clone_size: few
j_call: TRBJ1-3
d_call: .
v_call: TRBV12-3/TRBV12-4
cdr3_aa: CASRGINSGNTIYF
cdr3_nt: TGTGCCAGCAGAGGCATCAACTCTGGAAACACCATATATTTT

cdr3_length: 11
clone_size: many
j_call: TRBJ2-4
d_call: .
v_call: TRBV7-8
cdr3_aa: CASSSSGIQYF
cdr3_nt: TGTGCCAGCAGCTCCTCGGGCATTCAGTACTTC

cdr3_length: 13
clone_size: many
j_call: TRBJ2-5
d_call: .
v_call: TRBV7-2
cdr3_aa: CASSLRLRETQYF
cdr3_nt: TGTGCCAGCAGCTTAAGACTAAGAGAGACCCAGTACTTC

cdr3_length: 15
clone_size: many
j_call: TRBJ2-1
d_call: TRBD2
v_call: TRBV7-9
cdr3_aa: CASSSSGPTYNEQFF
cdr3_nt: TGTGCCAGCAGCTCTAGCGGGCCGACCTACAATGAGCAGTTCTTC

cdr3_length: 12
clone_size: many
j_call: TRBJ2-7
d_call: TRBD1
v_call: TRBV7-2
cdr3_aa: CASSYTGGQQYF
cdr3_nt: TGTGCCAGCAGCTATACAGGGGGCCAGCAGTACTTC

cdr3_length: 13
clone_size: .
j_call: TRBJ1-1
d_call: .
v_call: TRBV7-6
cdr3_aa: CASSSRQVAEAFF
cdr3_nt: TGTGCCAGCAGCTCCCGACAGGTGGCTGAAGCTTTCTTT

cdr3_length: 16
clone_size: few
j_call: TRBJ1-2
d_call: .
v_call: TRBV4-3
cdr3_aa: CASSQDLGALEGGYTF
cdr3_nt: TGCGCCAGCAGCCAAGATCTTGGGGCTCTGGAGGGAGGCTACACCTTC

cdr3_length: 11
clone_size: few
j_call: TRBJ2-3
d_call: .
v_call: TRBV6-5
cdr3_aa: CASRVADTQYF
cdr3_nt: TGTGCCAGCAGGGTAGCAGATACGCAGTATTTT

cdr3_length: 13
clone_size: .
j_call: TRBJ1-1
d_call: .
v_call: TRBV14
cdr3_aa: CASSPFLNTEAFF
cdr3_nt: TGTGCCAGCAGTCCCTTTTTGAACACTGAAGCTTTCTTT